This is a list of T cell receptor beta chains from one sample in a study of T cell responses to AZD1222 COVID-19 vaccine. TCRdb's table, derived via immunoSEQ multiplex PCR, lists solely in-frame clones and lacks some. Among roughly 180,000 clones, 90% to 95% were seen once, and the ten largest hold less than 2%. The sequences come from peripheral blood, collected 28 days after the second AZD1222 dose. All receptors derive from an adult who received the AZD1222 COVID-19 vaccine. CDR3s include the opening cysteine and the closing phenylalanine or tryptophan. The order of the fields is J gene, D gene, V gene, clone size, CDR3 DNA, CDR3 protein. D genes are given only for firm matches. Size is stated for part of the rows, as once, few or many counts, or as a class when the clone is expanded.

TRBJ2-7 | - | TRBV5-8 | - | TGTGCCAGCAGCTTTCGACACTACGAGCAGTACTTC | CASSFRHYEQYF
TRBJ1-6 | - | TRBV10-2 | - | TGCGCCAGCACTGACAGGCTAAGCTCCTATAATTCACCCCTCCACTTT | CASTDRLSSYNSPLHF
TRBJ2-1 | TRBD2 | TRBV7-9 | - | TGTGCCAGCAGCTTAGCGCTGGGTAGCGGGGGTAATCGGAATGAGCAGTTCTTC | CASSLALGSGGNRNEQFF
TRBJ2-2 | - | TRBV6-2/TRBV6-3 | - | TGTGCCAGCAGTTCCCCCGCTTCGGGACTCCGAGGGACCGGGGAGCTGTTTTTT | CASSSPASGLRGTGELFF
TRBJ2-5 | TRBD1 | TRBV27 | - | TGTGCCAGCAGCCGCTGGGGTGGACAGGGCTACCAAGAGACCCAGTACTTC | CASSRWGGQGYQETQYF
TRBJ1-2 | TRBD1 | TRBV16 | once | TGTGCCAGCAGCCTAAGGACAGGGAACTATGGCTACACCTTC | CASSLRTGNYGYTF
TRBJ2-7 | - | TRBV7-9 | - | TGTGCCAGCAGCTCCCTTACCTACGAGCAGTACTTC | CASSSLTYEQYF
TRBJ2-7 | - | TRBV9 | - | TGTGCCAGCAGCGTAGGCGGGGTACACGGCGTTTACGAGCAGTACTTC | CASSVGGVHGVYEQYF
TRBJ2-4 | TRBD2 | TRBV7-9 | - | TGTGCCAGCAGCTCTCGGACCCGGGAGGGGAACATTCAGTACTTC | CASSSRTREGNIQYF
TRBJ2-5 | - | TRBV19 | once | TGTGCCAGTAGTTTCGGACAGGGAGGGACGCAGACCCAGTACTTC | CASSFGQGGTQTQYF
TRBJ2-5 | - | TRBV4-2 | - | TGTGCCAGCAGCCAAGTAGGGGCCAATTCCAAAGAGACCCAGTACTTC | CASSQVGANSKETQYF
TRBJ2-1 | - | TRBV7-8 | - | TGTGCCAGCAGCCGACTAGAAGGTGAGCAGTTCTTC | CASSRLEGEQFF
TRBJ1-2 | TRBD1 | TRBV30 | - | TGTGCCTGGAGTGTACGGAGACAGGGCACCAAGGAGTATGGCTACACCTTC | CAWSVRRQGTKEYGYTF
TRBJ2-7 | - | TRBV7-6 | - | TGTGCCAGCAGCCCCCGACTGGATCCCTACGAGCAGTACTTC | CASSPRLDPYEQYF
TRBJ1-3 | - | TRBV18 | - | TGTGCCAGCTCACCACGAGGGATCACAGTCGTCTCTGGAAACACCATATATTTT | CASSPRGITVVSGNTIYF
TRBJ1-4 | - | TRBV25-1 | - | TGTGCCAGCAGTGACAAAAACAGACACAATGAAAAACTGTTTTTT | CASSDKNRHNEKLFF
TRBJ1-6 | TRBD1 | TRBV3-1/TRBV3-2 | - | TGTGCCAGCAGCATAAGACAGGGGGTTTCCACCCTCCACTTT | CASSIRQGVSTLHF
TRBJ1-5 | TRBD1 | TRBV3-1/TRBV3-2 | - | TGTGCCAGCACCCTGGGAGCAGGGGGTGGACAGCCCCAGCATTTT | CASTLGAGGGQPQHF